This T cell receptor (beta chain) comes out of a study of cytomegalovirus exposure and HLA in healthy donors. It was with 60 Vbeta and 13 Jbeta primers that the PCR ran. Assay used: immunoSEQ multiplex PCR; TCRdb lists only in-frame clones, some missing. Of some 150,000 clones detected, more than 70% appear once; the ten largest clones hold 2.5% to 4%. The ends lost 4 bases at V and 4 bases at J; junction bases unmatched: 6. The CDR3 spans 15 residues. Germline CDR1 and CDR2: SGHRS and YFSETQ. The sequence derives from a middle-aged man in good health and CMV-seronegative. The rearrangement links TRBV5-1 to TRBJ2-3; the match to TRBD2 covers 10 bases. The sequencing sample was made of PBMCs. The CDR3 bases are TGCGCCAGCAGCCCCCTAGCGGGGGCCGCAGATACGCAGTATTTT. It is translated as CASSPLAGAADTQYF.